Described below is a single T cell receptor beta chain sequence and its context. This entry belongs to a study of technical replicates of blood from a handful of donors. TCRdb's copy holds only in-frame clones and misses some; the assay was immunoSEQ multiplex PCR. The sample carries more than 65,000 clones, 88% recorded once. CDR3 length: 15 residues. V lost 3 bases, J lost 4 bases, and 7 bases stayed unmatched. Germline lookup yields CDR1 SGHTA and CDR2 FQGNSA. The sequence was collected from a human donor in good health. Some clones in this sample may be carry-over from other donors' samples. Sequenced: PBMCs. The chain couples TRBV7-2 to TRBJ2-7, with 9 bases that match TRBD1. The CDR3 protein is CASSFGQGFRYEQYF. CDR3 coding DNA: TGTGCCAGCAGCTTTGGACAGGGGTTTAGGTACGAGCAGTACTTC.